Below are 19 T cell receptor beta chains sequenced from a single sample in a study of OX40 agonist ivuxolimab in advanced cancers. Clones were read by immunoSEQ multiplex PCR, and TCRdb kept only the in-frame ones, dropping some. Among fewer than 60,000 clones, more than 85% were seen once, and the ten largest hold 10% to 15%. Specimen: CD4+ or CD8+ T cells sorted from blood, collected in a trial of the OX40 agonist ivuxolimab. These receptors were obtained from an adult with an advanced solid tumor such as melanoma, head and neck, liver or kidney cancer.

The V and J genes are TRBV2 and TRBJ1-1; a weak D match, TRBD1 (6 bases). This CDR3 has 13 amino acids. Germline assignment: CDR1 SNHLY and CDR2 FYNNEI. Deletions cut 4 bases from V and 1 base from J, with 7 bases between. CDR3 coding DNA: TGTGCCAGCAGTGGACAGGAGAACACTGAAGCTTTCTTT. Amino acids: CASSGQENTEAFF.

The table lists this clone with a few counts. The chain uses TRBV19 and TRBJ1-2; D remains ambiguous. Trimming cost V 9 bases and J 2 bases, with 10 bases left between them. Germline lookup yields CDR1 LNHDA and CDR2 SQIVND (reference sequence). CDR3 length equals 12 residues. The CDR3 nucleotides are TGTGCCAGCCAGAGCCAAAACTATGGCTACACCTTC. Translating it yields CASQSQNYGYTF.

The chain joins TRBV13 to TRBJ2-3, with no clear D. Germline lookup yields CDR1 PRHDT and CDR2 FYEKMQ (reference sequence). V lost 5 bases and J lost 7, with 13 bases in between. This CDR3 comprises 13 residues. This CDR3 reads CASSPEMGYTQYF. The CDR3 nucleotides read TGTGCCAGCAGCCCCGAAATGGGTTATACGCAGTATTTT.

The chain combines TRBV11-2 with TRBJ2-1; 8 bases agree with TRBD2. Germline CDR1 is SGHAT and CDR2 is FQNNGV. The CDR3 sequence is 16 residues long. V lost 1 base to trimming and J lost 6 bases; unmatched junction nucleotides: 8. CDR3 DNA sequence: TGTGCCAGCAGCTTAGGTCCTAGCGGGTATCGCAATGAGCAGTTCTTC. Its protein product is CASSLGPSGYRNEQFF.

The V and J genes are TRBV11-2 and TRBJ2-1; weak D call: TRBD2 (6 bases). From germline, CDR1 is SGHAT and CDR2 FQNNGV. Trimming took 4 bases from V and 4 from J, leaving 14 bases between them. The CDR3 has 15 amino acids. The CDR3 DNA is TGTGCCAGCAGCTGGACGGGAGATGCGTACAATGAGCAGTTCTTC. It translates to CASSWTGDAYNEQFF.

This chain links TRBV19 with TRBJ1-2, with 10 bases fitting TRBD1. CDR3 length: 13 amino acids. Trimming took 9 bases from V and 4 from J; bases not matched to a gene: 5. Germline V gene lookup returns CDR1 LNHDA and CDR2 SQIVND (reference sequence). The CDR3 nucleotides are TGTGCCAGCGACGACAGGGGGCGCTATGGCTACACCTTC. It translates to CASDDRGRYGYTF. The whole variable domain, filled in from reference TRBV19 and TRBJ1-2, reads DGGITQSPKYLFRKEGQNVTLSCEQNLNHDAMYWYRQDPGQGLRLIYYSQIVNDFQKGDIAEGYSVSREKKESFPLTVTSAQKNPTAFYLCASDDRGRYGYTFGSGTRLTVV.

The chain recombines TRBV6-6 with TRBJ1-6; the D is unclear. Germline lookup yields CDR1 MNHNY and CDR2 SVGAGI (reference sequence). The ends were cut back, 4 bases at V and 5 bases at J, with 15 bases in the middle. The CDR3 is made up of 16 amino acids. CDR3 nucleotide sequence: TGTGCCAGCAGTTCCCGGGGAATGGACGATAATTCACCCCTCCACTTT. This sequence encodes CASSSRGMDDNSPLHF.

The chain couples TRBV5-1 to TRBJ2-1, with 10 nucleotides matching TRBD2. Germline lookup yields CDR1 SGHRS and CDR2 YFSETQ. The V and J ends lost 4 bases and 8 bases, in that order; junction bases with no gene match: 18. This CDR3 is built from 18 residues. The CDR3 protein is CASSRISLSGRAPYEQFF. CDR3 in DNA: TGCGCCAGCAGCCGCATATCCTTGAGCGGGAGGGCCCCGTATGAGCAGTTCTTC.

The V and J genes are TRBV19 and TRBJ1-5; D unresolved. Trimming removed 2 bases at V and 0 bases at J, with 17 bases between. Germline CDR1 is LNHDA and CDR2 is SQIVND (reference sequence). This CDR3 contains 18 residues. The CDR3 loop is CASSILVRPSLSNQPQHF. In nucleotides, the CDR3 is TGTGCCAGTAGTATATTGGTGAGGCCATCTCTTAGCAATCAGCCCCAGCATTTT.

J is TRBJ2-1 and V is TRBV19, with 7 nucleotides matching TRBD1. J lost 0 bases, V lost 7 bases, and 9 bases had no gene match. CDR1 is LNHDA and CDR2 is SQIVND in the germline V gene (reference sequence). This CDR3 comprises 16 residues. CDR3 DNA sequence: TGTGCCAGTACCGAGACAGGGTTAAGCTCCTACAATGAGCAGTTCTTC. Encoded protein: CASTETGLSSYNEQFF. Complete variable domain (other parts from reference TRBV19 and TRBJ2-1): DGGITQSPKYLFRKEGQNVTLSCEQNLNHDAMYWYRQDPGQGLRLIYYSQIVNDFQKGDIAEGYSVSREKKESFPLTVTSAQKNPTAFYLCASTETGLSSYNEQFFGPGTRLTVL.

The chain links TRBV19 to TRBJ2-2; D is unclear. V was clipped by 5 bases and J by 3 bases, with 10 bases between them. There are 14 residues in the CDR3. The germline CDR1 and CDR2 sequences are LNHDA and SQIVND (reference sequence). CDR3 DNA: TGTGCCAGTAGTCCTAGGGTCGACACCGGGGAGCTGTTTTTT. This encodes CASSPRVDTGELFF.

CDR3 bases: TGTGCCAGCAGCCGAGGACTGGATGAGACCCAGTACTTC. Protein sequence: CASSRGLDETQYF. The V call is TRBV7-8, the J call TRBJ2-5; TRBD2 is a possible D gene (5 bases). This CDR3 contains 13 residues. V was trimmed by 5 bases and J by 5 bases, leaving 12 bases between them. In germline, CDR1 is SGHVS, CDR2 FQNEAQ.

The V gene is TRBV2, the J gene TRBJ2-1, with D tentatively TRBD2 (7 bases). The germline V gene encodes CDR1 SNHLY and CDR2 FYNNEI. The V end was cut by 6 bases, the J end by 9 bases, with 21 bases between. The CDR3 has 15 amino acids. CDR3 sequence: CASSALGGGGSEQFF. The CDR3 coding sequence is TGTGCCAGCAGCGCCTTGGGAGGGGGTGGATCTGAGCAGTTCTTC.

A single count supports this clone. This chain connects TRBV4-2 to TRBJ2-3; no firm D call. Deletions cut 1 base from V and 5 bases from J, with 13 bases between. The CDR3 has 15 amino acids. Germline V lookup: CDR1 LGHNA, CDR2 YNFKEQ. CDR3: CASSQGAPWGDTQYF. The CDR3 region has the DNA TGTGCCAGCAGCCAAGGGGCCCCGTGGGGAGATACGCAGTATTTT.

The rearrangement links TRBV2 to TRBJ1-1, with a tentative D call TRBD1 (5 bases). The germline V gene encodes CDR1 SNHLY and CDR2 FYNNEI. Trimming cost V 5 bases and J 3 bases, with 10 bases left between them. CDR3 length equals 13 residues. The CDR3 bases are TGTGCCAGCAGTCAAGACAGTGACACTGAAGCTTTCTTT. This gives the protein CASSQDSDTEAFF. Filled out from reference TRBV2 and TRBJ1-1, the complete variable domain reads EPEVTQTPSHQVTQMGQEVILRCVPISNHLYFYWYRQILGQKVEFLVSFYNNEISEKSEIFDDQFSVERPDGSNFTLKIRSTKLEDSAMYFCASSQDSDTEAFFGQGTRLTVV.

The chain couples TRBV21-1 to TRBJ1-5; TRBD1 is the table's D call and was not checked against the DNA. TRBV21-1 is an annotated pseudogene. There are 19 residues in the CDR3. CDR3 protein: CASSLLLVPGTGVFQPQHF. CDR3 nucleotide sequence: TGTGCCAGCAGCTTACTCCTAGTGCCCGGGACAGGGGTTTTCCAGCCCCAGCATTTT.

The CDR3 DNA follows: TGCGCCAGCATTAGACAGGGCTACGAGCAGTACTTC. It is translated as CASIRQGYEQYF. The chain uses TRBV10-1 and TRBJ2-7; 7 bases line up with TRBD1. V lost 7 bases and J lost 3; bases outside the gene matches: 3. Germline V gene sequence: CDR1 WNHNN, CDR2 SYGVQD (reference sequence). This CDR3 comprises 12 residues.

The rearrangement links TRBV12-5 to TRBJ2-5; D not certain. V dropped 7 bases and J dropped 7 bases, with 16 bases sitting between them. This CDR3 region has 13 residues. Germline V lookup: CDR1 LGHNT, CDR2 FRNRAP. The chain's CDR3 is CASAPDLIGTQYF. DNA of the CDR3: TGTGCTAGTGCCCCAGACCTTATCGGGACCCAGTACTTC.

The chain combines TRBV13 with TRBJ2-3; 11 bases match TRBD2. V lost 3 bases and J lost 11; bases outside the gene matches: 7. This CDR3 region has 14 residues. Germline V lookup: CDR1 PRHDT, CDR2 FYEKMQ (reference sequence). CDR3 in DNA: TGTGCCAGCAGCTTTAGCGGGGGGGCCCGGAGGCAGTATTTT. Residues: CASSFSGGARRQYF. The full variable domain, its missing parts supplied by reference TRBV13 and TRBJ2-3, is AAGVIQSPRHLIKEKRETATLKCYPIPRHDTVYWYQQGPGQDPQFLISFYEKMQSDKGSIPDRFSAQQFSDYHSELNMSSLELGDSALYFCASSFSGGARRQYFGPGTRLTVL.